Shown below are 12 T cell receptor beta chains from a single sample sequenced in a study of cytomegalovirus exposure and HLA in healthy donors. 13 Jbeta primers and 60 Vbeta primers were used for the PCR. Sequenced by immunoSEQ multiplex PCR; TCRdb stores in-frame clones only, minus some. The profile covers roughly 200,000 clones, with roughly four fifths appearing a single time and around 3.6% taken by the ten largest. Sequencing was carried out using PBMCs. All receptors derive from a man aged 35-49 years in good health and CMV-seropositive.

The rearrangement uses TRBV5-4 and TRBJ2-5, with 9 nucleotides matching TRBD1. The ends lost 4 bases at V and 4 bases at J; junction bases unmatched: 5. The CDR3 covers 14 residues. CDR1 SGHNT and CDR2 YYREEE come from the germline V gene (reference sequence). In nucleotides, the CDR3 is TGTGCCAGCAGCGGAACAGGGGGCACAGAGACCCAGTACTTC. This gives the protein CASSGTGGTETQYF.

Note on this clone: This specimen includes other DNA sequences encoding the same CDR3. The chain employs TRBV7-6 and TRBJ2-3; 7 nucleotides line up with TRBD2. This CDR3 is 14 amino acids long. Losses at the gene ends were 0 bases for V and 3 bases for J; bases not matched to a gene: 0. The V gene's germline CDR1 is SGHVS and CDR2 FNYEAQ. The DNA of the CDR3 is TGTGCCAGCAGCTTAGCGGGAGGGACAGATACGCAGTATTTT. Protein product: CASSLAGGTDTQYF. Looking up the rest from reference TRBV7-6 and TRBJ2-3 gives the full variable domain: GAGVSQSPRYKVTKRGQDVALRCDPISGHVSLYWYRQALGQGPEFLTYFNYEAQQDKSGLPNDRFSAERPEGSISTLTIQRTEQRDSAMYRCASSLAGGTDTQYFGPGTRLTVL.

The CDR3 DNA follows: TGTGCCAGCAGTTCTGGGACAACAAACACCATATATTTT. It translates to CASSSGTTNTIYF. The chain has TRBV27 and TRBJ1-3; TRBD1 is a possible D gene (6 bases). The germline V gene encodes CDR1 MNHEY and CDR2 SMNVEV (reference sequence). Trimming removed 4 bases at V and 6 bases at J, with 10 bases between. The length of the CDR3 is 13 residues.

The CDR3 here is CASSLEFASGGLYNEQFF. The CDR3 DNA reads as TGTGCCAGCAGCTTGGAATTTGCTAGCGGAGGACTCTACAATGAGCAGTTCTTC. The J gene is TRBJ2-1, the V gene TRBV5-8; TRBD2 agrees at 7 bases. Looked up from germline, CDR1 is SGHTS and CDR2 is YDEGEE. With 0 bases clipped from V and 3 bases from J, the junction kept 12 bases outside the gene matches. The CDR3 runs to 18 residues.

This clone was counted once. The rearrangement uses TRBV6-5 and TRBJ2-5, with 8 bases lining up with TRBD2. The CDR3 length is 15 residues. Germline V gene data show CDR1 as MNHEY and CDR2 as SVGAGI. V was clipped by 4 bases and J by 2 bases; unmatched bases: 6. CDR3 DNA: TGTGCCAGCAGTTCAACACTAGCGGCACAAGAGACCCAGTACTTC. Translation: CASSSTLAAQETQYF.

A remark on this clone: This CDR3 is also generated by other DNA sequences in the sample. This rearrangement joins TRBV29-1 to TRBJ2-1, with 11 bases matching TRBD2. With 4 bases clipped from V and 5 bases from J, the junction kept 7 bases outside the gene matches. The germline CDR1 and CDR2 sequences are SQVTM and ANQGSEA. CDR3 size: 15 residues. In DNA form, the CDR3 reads TGCAGCGTTGGTCCAGGGACTAGCGGACACAATGAGCAGTTCTTC. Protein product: CSVGPGTSGHNEQFF.

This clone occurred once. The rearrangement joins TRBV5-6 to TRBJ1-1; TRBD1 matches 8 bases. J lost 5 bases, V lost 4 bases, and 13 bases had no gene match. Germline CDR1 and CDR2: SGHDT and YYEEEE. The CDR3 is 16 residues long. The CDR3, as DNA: TGTGCCAGCAGCACACAGGGGGGCGCAGGAGGGACTGAAGCTTTCTTT. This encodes CASSTQGGAGGTEAFF.

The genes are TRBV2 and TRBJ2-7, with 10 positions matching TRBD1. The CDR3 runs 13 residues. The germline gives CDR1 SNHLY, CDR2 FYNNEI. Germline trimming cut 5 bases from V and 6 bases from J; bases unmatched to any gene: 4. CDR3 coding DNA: TGTGCCAGCAGTCCAAGGACAGGGGGCGAGCAGTACTTC. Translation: CASSPRTGGEQYF.

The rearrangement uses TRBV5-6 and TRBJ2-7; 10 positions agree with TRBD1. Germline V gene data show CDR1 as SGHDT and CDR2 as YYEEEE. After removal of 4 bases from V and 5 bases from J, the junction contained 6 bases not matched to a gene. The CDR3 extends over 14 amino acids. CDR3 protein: CASSPTGGPNEQYF. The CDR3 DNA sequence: TGTGCCAGCAGCCCGACAGGGGGCCCCAACGAGCAGTACTTC.

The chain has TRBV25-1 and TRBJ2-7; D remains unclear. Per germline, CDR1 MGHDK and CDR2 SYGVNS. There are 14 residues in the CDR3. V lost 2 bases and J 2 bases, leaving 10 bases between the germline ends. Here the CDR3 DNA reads TGTGCCAGCAGTGAACCAGGTCCCGCCTACGAGCAGTACTTC. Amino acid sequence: CASSEPGPAYEQYF.

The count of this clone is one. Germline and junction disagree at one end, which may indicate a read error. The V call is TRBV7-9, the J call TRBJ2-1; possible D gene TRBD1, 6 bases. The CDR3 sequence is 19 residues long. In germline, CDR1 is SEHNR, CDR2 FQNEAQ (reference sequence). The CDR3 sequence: CSSSTGTRADRGVHNEQFF. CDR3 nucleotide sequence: TGTTCCAGCAGCACCGGGACACGGGCGGATAGGGGAGTCCACAATGAGCAGTTCTTC. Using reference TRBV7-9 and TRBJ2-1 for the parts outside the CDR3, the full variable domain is DTGVSQNPRHKITKRGQNVTFRCDPISEHNRLYWYRQTLGQGPEFLTYFQNEAQLEKSRLLSDRFSAERPKGSFSTLEIQRTEQGDSAMYLCSSSTGTRADRGVHNEQFFGPGTRLTVL.

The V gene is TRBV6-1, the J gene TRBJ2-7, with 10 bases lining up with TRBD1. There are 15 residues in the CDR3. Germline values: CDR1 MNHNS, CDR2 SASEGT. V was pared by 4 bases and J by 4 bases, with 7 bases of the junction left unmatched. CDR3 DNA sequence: TGTGCCAGCAGTGCCCCGGACAGGGGGGCATACGAGCAGTACTTC. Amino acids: CASSAPDRGAYEQYF.